This T cell receptor (beta chain) was recorded in a study of early T cells in non-severe SARS-CoV-2 infection. Turning to the study itself: Whole-blood bulk RNA, unsorted, was sequenced, and chains were unpaired.

There are many counts of this clonotype. Its antigen is not known. TCRdb independently ran MiXCR on the 5' RACE reads; one entry per CDR3 protein. The sample records tens of thousands of distinct CDR3 sequences, approximately 7.7% being singletons. With 0 bases clipped from V and 7 bases from J, the junction kept 6 bases outside the gene matches. The CDR3 consists of 15 residues. CDR1 is SGHRS, CDR2 YFSETQ, per germline. Overall study results and limits: CD4 and private specificities were missed by VDJdb matching, which favored anti-spike CD8 responses.

The clonotype was recovered from an adult who was a healthcare worker with PCR-confirmed SARS-CoV-2 infection or an uninfected control (not recorded which). Sequences were obtained from whole blood. The V call is TRBV5-1, the J call TRBJ2-3; 9 bases map to TRBD1. The CDR3 is CASSLETGGLNTQYF. The CDR3 DNA is TGCGCCAGCAGCTTGGAAACAGGGGGCTTGAATACGCAGTATTTT.